This note documents a single T cell receptor beta chain sequence. The target antigen is unknown. After removal of 5 bases from V and 0 bases from J, the junction contained 7 bases not matched to a gene. CDR1 SGHVS and CDR2 FNYEAQ come from the germline V gene. There are 16 residues in the CDR3. The sample belongs to a study of identifying expanded T cells in peripheral blood. The study's findings and limits: Over approximately two and four weeks, about 16 and 20 clones changed, versus around 1.2 between replicates.

Generated by immunoSEQ multiplex PCR, the TCRdb table keeps only in-frame clones and is missing some. The data show 90,000 or so clones, with 75% to 90% seen just once and 5.5% to 6.5% held by the top ten. Sequenced sample: blood. V is TRBV7-6 and J is TRBJ2-1; 7 bases fit TRBD2. This sequence was found in a person aged 18 to 75 in good health. The DNA of the CDR3 is TGTGCCAGCAGCGGTAGAGGCGGGAGCTCCTACAATGAGCAGTTCTTC. Translating it yields CASSGRGGSSYNEQFF.